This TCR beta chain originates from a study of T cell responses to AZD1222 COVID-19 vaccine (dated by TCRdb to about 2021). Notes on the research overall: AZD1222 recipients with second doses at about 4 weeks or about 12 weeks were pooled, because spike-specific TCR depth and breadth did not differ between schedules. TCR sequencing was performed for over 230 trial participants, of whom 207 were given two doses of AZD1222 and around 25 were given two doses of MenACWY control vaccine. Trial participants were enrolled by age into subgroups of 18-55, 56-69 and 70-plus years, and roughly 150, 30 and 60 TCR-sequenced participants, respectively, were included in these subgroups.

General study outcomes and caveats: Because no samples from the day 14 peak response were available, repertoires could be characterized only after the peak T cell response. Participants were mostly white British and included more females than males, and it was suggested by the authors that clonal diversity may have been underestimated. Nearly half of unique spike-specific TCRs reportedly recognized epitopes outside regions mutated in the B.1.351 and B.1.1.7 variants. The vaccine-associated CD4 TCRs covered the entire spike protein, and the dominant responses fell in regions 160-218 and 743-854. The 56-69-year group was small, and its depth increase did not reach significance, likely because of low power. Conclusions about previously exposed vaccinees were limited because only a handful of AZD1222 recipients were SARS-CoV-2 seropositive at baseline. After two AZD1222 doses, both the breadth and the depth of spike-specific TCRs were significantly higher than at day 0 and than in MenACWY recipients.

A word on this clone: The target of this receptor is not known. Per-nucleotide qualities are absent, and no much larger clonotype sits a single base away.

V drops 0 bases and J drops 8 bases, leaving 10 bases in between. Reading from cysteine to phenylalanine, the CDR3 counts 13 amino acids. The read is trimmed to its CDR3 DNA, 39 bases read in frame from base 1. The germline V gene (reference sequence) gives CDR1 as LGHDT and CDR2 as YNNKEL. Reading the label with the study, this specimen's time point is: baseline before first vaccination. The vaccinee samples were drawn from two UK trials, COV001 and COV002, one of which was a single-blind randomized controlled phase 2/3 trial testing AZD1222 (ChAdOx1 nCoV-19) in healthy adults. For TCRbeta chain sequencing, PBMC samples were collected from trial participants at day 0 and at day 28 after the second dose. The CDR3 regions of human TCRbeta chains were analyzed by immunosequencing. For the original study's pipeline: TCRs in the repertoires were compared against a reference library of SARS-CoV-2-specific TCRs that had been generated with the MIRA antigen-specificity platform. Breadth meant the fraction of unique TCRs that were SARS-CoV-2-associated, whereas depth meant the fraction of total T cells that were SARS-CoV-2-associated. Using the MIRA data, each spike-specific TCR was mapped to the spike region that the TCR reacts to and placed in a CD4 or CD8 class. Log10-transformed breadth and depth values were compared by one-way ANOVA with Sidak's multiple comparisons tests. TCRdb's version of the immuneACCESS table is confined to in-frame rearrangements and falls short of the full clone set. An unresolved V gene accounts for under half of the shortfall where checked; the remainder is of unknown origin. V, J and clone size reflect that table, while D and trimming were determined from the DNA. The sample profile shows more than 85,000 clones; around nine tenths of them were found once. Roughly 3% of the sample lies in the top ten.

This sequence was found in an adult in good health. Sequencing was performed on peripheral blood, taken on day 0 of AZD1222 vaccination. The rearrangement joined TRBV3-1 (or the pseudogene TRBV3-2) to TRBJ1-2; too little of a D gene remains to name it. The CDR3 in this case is CASSQDYSFGYTF. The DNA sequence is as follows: TGTGCCAGCAGCCAAGATTACAGTTTCGGCTACACCTTC.